The present entry profiles one T cell receptor delta chain with its context. Antigen unknown. The data stem from a study of Vδ1+ human thymocytes. Findings and limits, study-wide: In the thymus, TRG and TRD repertoires looked highly polyclonal with Gaussian CDR3 lengths. Many TRG clonotypes were shared between donors; TRD repertoires were essentially private. Despite high sort purity, roughly 20% of thymic T cell receptor delta sequences were Vdelta2.

Extracted RNA was reverse transcribed into cDNA. CDR3 amplicons came from multiplex PCR with pooled V-gene forward and constant-region reverse primers. TCRdb reanalysed the multiplex PCR reads with CATT. This table has about 73,000 delta-chain clones, about 35% appearing once. This CDR3 is built from 20 residues. Germline V lookup: CDR1 TSWWSYY, CDR2 QGS. V dropped 3 bases and J dropped 2; count of bases not matched to a gene: 15. The sequenced material came from Vdelta1+ gamma-delta thymocytes from the thymus. Subset given: FACS-sorted CD3+ TCRalphabeta- TCRVdelta1+ TCRVdelta2- thymocytes. The receptor was derived from a boy under two years old who had congenital heart surgery. V and J are TRDV1 and TRDJ1; 13 bases align to TRDD3. CDR3 protein: CALGDLLPTGGYAGTDKLIF. CDR3 DNA sequence: TGTGCTCTTGGGGACCTACTTCCTACTGGGGGATACGCGGGTACCGATAAACTCATCTTT.